These 19 T cell receptor beta chains were all obtained from the same sample, sequenced in a study of beta chain features in type 1 diabetes. Their recognized antigens are unknown. Study-wide findings and caveats: Moderately but significantly shorter TCRB CDR3s were found in Type 1 diabetes patients in all four CD4+ subsets.

The sequenced template was cDNA made from the entire isolated RNA. Only in-frame clones appear in the TCRdb table, and some are missing; sequencing was by immunoSEQ multiplex PCR. The sample lists hundreds of thousands of clones, under 15% occurring once. Sequenced: naive CD4+ T cells from blood. Receptor source: a man younger than 35 with type 1 diabetes.

As concerns this clone: Germline and junction disagree at one end, which may indicate a read error. The chain recombines TRBV2 with TRBJ1-5; no reliable D call. This CDR3 region has 14 residues. Per germline, CDR1 SNHLY and CDR2 FYNNEI. This CDR3 reads CASSDEGSDQPQHF. In DNA, the CDR3 is TGTGCCAGCAGTGATGAAGGTAGCGATCAGCCCCAGCATTTT.

This clone appeared a few times. CDR3 region: CAWTKNTEAFF. The DNA for the CDR3 is TGTGCCTGGACCAAGAACACTGAAGCTTTCTTT. The chain combines TRBV30 with TRBJ1-1, with D uncertain. This CDR3 region has 11 residues. V dropped 4 bases and J dropped 1 base, with 4 bases sitting between them. Germline V gives CDR1 GTSNPN, CDR2 SVGIG (reference sequence).

This clone was detected only a few times. The chain couples TRBV7-8 to TRBJ2-5, with 7 bases lining up with TRBD1. The CDR3 covers 14 residues. V lost 2 bases to trimming and J lost 4 bases; unmatched junction nucleotides: 4. The germline V gene has CDR1 SGHVS and CDR2 FQNEAQ. The chain's CDR3 is CASSLLYRGETQYF. CDR3 in DNA: TGTGCCAGCAGCTTATTATACAGGGGAGAGACCCAGTACTTC.

This clone was seen only a few times. This chain links TRBV30 with TRBJ2-2; D is perhaps TRBD2 (7 bases). The germline gives CDR1 GTSNPN, CDR2 SVGIG (reference sequence). Trimming stripped 5 bases from V and 5 bases from J, with 15 bases between. This CDR3 region has 14 residues. The CDR3 DNA sequence: TGTGCCTGGGACCGGGGGGCTGGGACCGGGGAGCTGTTTTTT. Translated, it gives CAWDRGAGTGELFF.

The chain is built from TRBV6-5 and TRBJ1-4; TRBD1 might be the D (5 bases). V dropped 6 bases and J dropped 8 bases, with 16 bases sitting between them. The germline CDR1 and CDR2 sequences are MNHEY and SVGAGI. The CDR3 is made up of 14 amino acids. CDR3 residues: CASSFLRNREKLFF. In DNA form, the CDR3 reads TGTGCCAGCAGCTTCTTACGAAACAGGGAAAAACTGTTTTTT.

The V and J genes are TRBV25-1 and TRBJ1-1; 9 nucleotides align to TRBD1. In germline, CDR1 is MGHDK, CDR2 SYGVNS. This CDR3 comprises 13 residues. Trimming at V came to 8 bases and at J to 4 bases, leaving 5 bases not matched to a gene. Here the CDR3 DNA reads TGTGCCAGCCGCGGACAGGGGCCCACTGAAGCTTTCTTT. It translates to CASRGQGPTEAFF.

About this clone itself: The same CDR3 also results from other DNA sequences found in this sample. The rearrangement links TRBV18 to TRBJ2-7; D possibly corresponds to TRBD1 (7 bases). This CDR3 region has 13 residues. V was shortened by 3 bases and J by 3 bases, with 9 bases between the two germline ends. Germline V lookup: CDR1 KGHSH, CDR2 LQKENI. The CDR3 DNA sequence: TGTGCCAGCTCACCGCAGGGGGGCTACGAGCAGTACTTC. This sequence encodes CASSPQGGYEQYF.

This clone was picked up a small number of times. J is TRBJ2-1 and V is TRBV5-1; 7 positions agree with TRBD1. V shed 6 bases, J shed 3 bases, and the junction held 12 bases outside the gene matches. Germline lookup yields CDR1 SGHRS and CDR2 YFSETQ. The CDR3 consists of 16 residues. CDR3 in DNA: TGCGCCAGCATCAAGAGCCGGGACAGAGTCTACAATGAGCAGTTCTTC. Translating gives CASIKSRDRVYNEQFF. Supplemented by reference TRBV5-1 and TRBJ2-1, the full variable domain reads KAGVTQTPRYLIKTRGQQVTLSCSPISGHRSVSWYQQTPGQGLQFLFEYFSETQRNKGNFPGRFSGRQFSNSRSEMNVSTLELGDSALYLCASIKSRDRVYNEQFFGPGTRLTVL.

V and J are TRBV28 and TRBJ2-1; D perhaps matches TRBD2 (6 bases). V was trimmed by 11 bases and J by 0 bases, leaving 20 bases between them. The CDR3 runs 16 residues. Germline loops: CDR1 MDHEN, CDR2 SYDVKM. The CDR3 reads CASWGVIGGSYNEQFF. CDR3 DNA sequence: TGTGCCTCGTGGGGGGTTATTGGTGGCTCCTACAATGAGCAGTTCTTC.

V is TRBV25-1 and J is TRBJ2-2, with 7 positions matching TRBD2. CDR3 size: 14 residues. V shed 1 base, J shed 7 bases, and the junction held 3 bases outside the gene matches. Germline V gives CDR1 MGHDK, CDR2 SYGVNS. The CDR3 loop reads CASSESAGFGELFF. The CDR3 nucleotides read TGTGCCAGCAGTGAATCAGCGGGGTTCGGGGAGCTGTTTTTT.

This clone was found a few times. The rearrangement joins TRBV9 to TRBJ2-7; 14 bases map to TRBD2. The CDR3 length is 17 residues. Germline V gene data show CDR1 as SGDLS and CDR2 as YYNGEE. The trim removed 4 bases at V and 5 bases at J, leaving 11 bases unmatched. The chain's CDR3 is CASSLRLAGGPGNEQYF. In nucleotides, the CDR3 is TGTGCCAGCAGCCTCCGACTAGCGGGGGGGCCGGGTAACGAGCAGTACTTC.

V and J are TRBV11-2 and TRBJ2-5; 12 bases match TRBD2. Germline V gene lookup returns CDR1 SGHAT and CDR2 FQNNGV. The junction had 6 bases not matched to a gene; V was cut back by 5 bases and J by 5 bases. The length of the CDR3 is 15 residues. The CDR3 DNA sequence: TGTGCCAGCAGCCCTCCGGGACTAGCGGGCGAGACCCAGTACTTC. It codes for CASSPPGLAGETQYF.

This chain uses TRBV11-2 with TRBJ2-3; 16 nucleotides agree with TRBD2. The CDR3 length is 16 residues. Germline values: CDR1 SGHAT, CDR2 FQNNGV. V shed 5 bases, J shed 8 bases, and the junction held 7 bases outside the gene matches. CDR3 sequence reads: CASSPGLAGGIGTQYF. CDR3 in DNA: TGTGCCAGCAGCCCGGGACTAGCGGGGGGGATAGGTACGCAGTATTTT.

This clone was picked up a small number of times. The chain couples TRBV27 to TRBJ2-7; D might be TRBD2 (5 bases). This CDR3 has 15 amino acids. The ends were cut back, 2 bases at V and 4 bases at J, with 15 bases in the middle. The germline gives CDR1 MNHEY, CDR2 SMNVEV (reference sequence). The CDR3 sequence is CASSLEGRAMYEQYF. The CDR3 DNA sequence: TGTGCCAGCAGTTTAGAGGGTAGGGCAATGTACGAGCAGTACTTC.

In this sample, this clone turned up a few times. The chain is built from TRBV29-1 and TRBJ1-5; no clear D gene. CDR3 length: 12 amino acids. V was shortened by 5 bases and J by 0 bases, with 5 bases between the two germline ends. The germline V gene encodes CDR1 SQVTM and CDR2 ANQGSEA. The CDR3 spells CSVQVSNQPQHF. The CDR3 region has the DNA TGCAGCGTTCAGGTTAGCAATCAGCCCCAGCATTTT.

This clone was seen a few times. The rearrangement joins TRBV6-4 to TRBJ1-1; 10 nucleotides line up with TRBD1. The germline gives CDR1 MRHNA, CDR2 SNTAGT. Losses at the gene ends were 2 bases for V and 5 bases for J; bases not matched to a gene: 2. This CDR3 is 14 amino acids long. CDR3 DNA: TGTGCCAGCAGTGACGGACAGGGGGGGACTGAAGCTTTCTTT. Translating it yields CASSDGQGGTEAFF.

The sample holds a few counts of this clone. This chain joins TRBV10-3 and TRBJ1-5, with unresolved D. Germline lookup yields CDR1 ENHRY and CDR2 SYGVKD. The V end was cut by 0 bases, the J end by 2 bases, with 8 bases between. CDR3 size: 15 residues. The CDR3 DNA reads TGTGCCATCAGTGAGTCGGTAGTGGGCAATCAGCCCCAGCATTTT. It translates to CAISESVVGNQPQHF.

This clone was seen more than once but under ten times. The genes are TRBV30 and TRBJ1-4; the D is unclear. This CDR3 spans 14 amino acids. Deletions cut 1 base from V and 0 bases from J, with 6 bases between. CDR1 and CDR2 (germline): GTSNPN, SVGIG (reference sequence). The CDR3 nucleotides read TGTGCCTGGAGTGCACGAACAACTAATGAAAAACTGTTTTTT. It codes for CAWSARTTNEKLFF.

The table lists this clone with a few counts. V is TRBV6-1 and J is TRBJ1-4, with a weak D call TRBD1 (5 bases). The CDR3 has 15 amino acids. V lost 8 bases and J lost 5, with 18 bases in between. Germline CDR1 and CDR2: MNHNS and SASEGT. The CDR3 bases are TGTGCCAGCCGCGGTCAGACAGCGTTGAATGAAAAACTGTTTTTT. Encoded protein: CASRGQTALNEKLFF.